The TCR beta chain described here comes from a study of metastatic and nonmetastatic thyroid tumors. TCRdb ran MiXCR on the PCR reads. The data show tens of thousands of clones, approximately 22% seen once. Every patient was untreated before thyroid surgery. Germline V gene sequence: CDR1 MNHNS, CDR2 SASEGT. The ends lost 6 bases at V and 0 bases at J; junction bases unmatched: 7. The length of the CDR3 is 15 residues. This clone occurred a few times. V gene TRBV6-1 combines with J gene TRBJ2-7; 8 bases are shared with TRBD2. The clonotype was recovered from a female donor with papillary thyroid cancer or a benign thyroid nodule (not recorded which). Some clones in this sample may be carry-over from other donors' samples. The sequenced sample consisted of adjacent normal tissue. The CDR3 nucleotides read TGTGCCAGCAGCCACACTAGCGGAGCCTCCTACGAGCAGTACTTC. This gives the protein CASSHTSGASYEQYF.